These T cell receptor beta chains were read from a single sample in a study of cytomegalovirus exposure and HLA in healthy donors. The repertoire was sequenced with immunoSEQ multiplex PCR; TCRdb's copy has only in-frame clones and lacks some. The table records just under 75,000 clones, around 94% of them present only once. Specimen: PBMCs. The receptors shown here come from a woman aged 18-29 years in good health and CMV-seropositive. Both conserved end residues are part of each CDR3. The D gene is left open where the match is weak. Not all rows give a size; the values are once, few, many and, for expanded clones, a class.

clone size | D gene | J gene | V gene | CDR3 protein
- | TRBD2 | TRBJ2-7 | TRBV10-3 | CAISGLADYEQYF
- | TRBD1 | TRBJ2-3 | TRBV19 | CASSIGPIRDRATDTQYF
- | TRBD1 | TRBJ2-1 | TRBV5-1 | CASMGLGQGYNEQFF
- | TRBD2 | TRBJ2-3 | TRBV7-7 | CASSLGLASTDTQYF
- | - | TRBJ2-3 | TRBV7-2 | CASSLGQTPDTDTQYF
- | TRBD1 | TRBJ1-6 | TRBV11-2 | CASSLVGQGANSPLHF
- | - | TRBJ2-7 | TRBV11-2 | CASSLVGQANEQYF
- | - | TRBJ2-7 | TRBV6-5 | CASSKTGLSSYEQYF
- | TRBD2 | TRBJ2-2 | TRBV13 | CASSSRLAGVTGELFF
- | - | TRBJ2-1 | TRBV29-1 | CSALGTPLYNEQFF
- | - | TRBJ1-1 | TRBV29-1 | CSVEGKYGQGNTEAFF
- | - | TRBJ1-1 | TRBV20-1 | CSVRGNTEAFF
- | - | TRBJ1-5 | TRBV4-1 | CASSHTNVVSRPQHF
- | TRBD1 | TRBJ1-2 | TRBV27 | CASSPALTGVYGYTF
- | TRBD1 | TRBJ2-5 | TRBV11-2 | CASSLVTGGETQYF
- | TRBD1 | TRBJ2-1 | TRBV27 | CASSIGQGRNEQFF
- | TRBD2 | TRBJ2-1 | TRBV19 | CASSRPASGSSNEQFF
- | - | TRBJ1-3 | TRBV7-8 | CASSPLEGLGNTIYF
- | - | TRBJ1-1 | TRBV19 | CASHKSPEAFF
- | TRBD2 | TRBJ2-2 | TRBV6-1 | CASTLAGALGGELFF
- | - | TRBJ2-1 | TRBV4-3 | CASSQEDSTYNEQFF
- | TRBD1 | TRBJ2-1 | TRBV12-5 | CASGLVLGQGVYNEQFF
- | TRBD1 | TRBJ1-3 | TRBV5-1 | CASSSTGGNGNTIYF
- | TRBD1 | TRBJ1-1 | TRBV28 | CASSLGPGQGITEAFF
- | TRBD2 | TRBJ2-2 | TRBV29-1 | CSVEDGRAANTGELFF
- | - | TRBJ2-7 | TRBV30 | CAWSGGQVPREQYF
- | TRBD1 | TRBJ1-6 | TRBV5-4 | CASSYGTVSPLHF
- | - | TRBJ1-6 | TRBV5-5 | CASSFGQRDSPLHF
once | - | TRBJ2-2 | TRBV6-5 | CASSYSGQVGAGELFF
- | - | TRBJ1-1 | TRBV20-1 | CRGVGGTEAFF
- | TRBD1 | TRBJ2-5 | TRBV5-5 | CASSRRDRAQETQYF
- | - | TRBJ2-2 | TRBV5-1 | CASSLGGPTGELFF
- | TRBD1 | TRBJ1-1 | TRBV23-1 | CASSQEPGQGMRTDTEAFF
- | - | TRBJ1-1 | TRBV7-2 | CASSLRQTVMNTEAFF
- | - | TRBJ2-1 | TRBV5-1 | CASSLQVLDLINHEQFF
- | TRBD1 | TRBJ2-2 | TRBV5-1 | CASSLDQGAGELFF
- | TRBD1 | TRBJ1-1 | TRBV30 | CAWGRDRDEAFF
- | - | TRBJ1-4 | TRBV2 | CASSVRVSDEKLFF
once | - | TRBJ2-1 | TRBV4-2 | CASSQDPGLYNEQFF
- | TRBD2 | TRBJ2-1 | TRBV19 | CASRPGLARGGEQFF
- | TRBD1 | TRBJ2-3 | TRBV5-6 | CASSYTGGQYF
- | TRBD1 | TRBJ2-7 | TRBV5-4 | CASLSTGEAHEQYF
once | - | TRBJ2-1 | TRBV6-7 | CASSVRGDYNEQFF
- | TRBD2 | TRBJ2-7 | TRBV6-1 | CASRMTSGGYEQYF
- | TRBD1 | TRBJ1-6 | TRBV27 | CASSNGDRNNSPLHF
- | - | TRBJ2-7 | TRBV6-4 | CASSGRAEQYF
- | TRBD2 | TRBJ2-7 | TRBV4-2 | CASSQVLAGVGEQYF
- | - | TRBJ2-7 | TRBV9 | CASSVAAGLEQYF
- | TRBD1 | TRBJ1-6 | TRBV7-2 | CASSPPDRGIYNSPLHF
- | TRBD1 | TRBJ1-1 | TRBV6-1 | CASSETEGAITNTEAFF
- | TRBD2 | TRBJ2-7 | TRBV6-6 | CASNQRGGLSEQYF
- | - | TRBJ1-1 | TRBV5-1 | CASSFTGNPATEAFF
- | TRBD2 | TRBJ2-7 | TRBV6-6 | CASRKGTSGRSYEQYF
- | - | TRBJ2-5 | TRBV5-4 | CASSFEVRRNHQETQYF